These T cell receptor beta chains were read from a single sample in a study of molecular identifiers for immune sequencing clone quantification. Using its own MiXCR run on the PCR reads, TCRdb lists one record per CDR3 protein. Of a few hundred thousand distinct CDR3 sequences in the sample, roughly a fifth were seen once. Sequencing was carried out using naive CD8+ T cells from blood, with Jurkat cell RNA spiked in. These receptors were taken from a human donor in good health. Some libraries in this study had Jurkat cell RNA spiked in. Both conserved end residues are part of each CDR3. D genes are given only for firm matches. Size tells how often a clone was seen (once, few, many) or the class of an expanded clone, and some rows leave it out.

j_call | v_call | d_call | clone_size | cdr3_aa | cdr3_nt
TRBJ2-5 | TRBV27 | TRBD2 | many | CASSARGGRQETQYF | TGTGCCAGCAGTGCCCGCGGGGGGCGGCAAGAGACCCAGTACTTC
TRBJ1-5 | TRBV7-9 | - | many | CASSHTAGHINQPQHF | TGTGCCAGCAGTCACACCGCGGGACACATCAATCAGCCCCAGCATTTT
TRBJ2-4 | TRBV12-3/TRBV12-4 | - | - | CASSLGLPKNIQYF | TGTGCCAGCAGTTTAGGGCTACCCAAAAACATTCAGTACTTC
TRBJ1-1 | TRBV6-2/TRBV6-3 | - | many | CASSPLGPADTEAFF | TGTGCCAGCAGTCCCCTCGGACCGGCCGACACTGAAGCTTTCTTT
TRBJ2-3 | TRBV19 | - | many | CASSLLLADTQYF | TGTGCCAGTAGTTTGCTTCTCGCAGATACGCAGTATTTT
TRBJ1-1 | TRBV11-2 | TRBD1 | few | CASSPGTADEAFF | TGTGCCAGCAGCCCCGGGACAGCCGATGAAGCTTTCTTT
TRBJ2-3 | TRBV7-3 | - | - | CASSPGTTDGDTQYF | TGTGCCAGCAGCCCCGGGACCACCGATGGAGATACGCAGTATTTT
TRBJ1-4 | TRBV15 | - | many | CATSRSSVATNEKLFF | TGTGCCACCAGCAGATCGAGCGTTGCAACTAATGAAAAACTGTTTTTT
TRBJ2-5 | TRBV20-1 | - | few | CSASQTIAIYQETQYF | TGCAGTGCTAGTCAGACCATAGCGATATACCAAGAGACCCAGTACTTC
TRBJ2-7 | TRBV29-1 | TRBD2 | many | CSAEGLAGSYYEQYF | TGCAGCGCCGAGGGACTAGCGGGCTCGTACTACGAGCAGTACTTC
TRBJ1-4 | TRBV4-1 | TRBD1 | many | CASSPLTGGVEKLFF | TGCGCCAGCAGCCCTTTGACAGGGGGTGTTGAAAAACTGTTTTTT
TRBJ2-5 | TRBV2 | - | few | CASSIAQGGVQETQYF | TGTGCCAGCAGCATCGCGCAGGGGGGGGTCCAAGAGACCCAGTACTTC
TRBJ2-1 | TRBV4-1 | TRBD2 | many | CASSQVGLAYEQFF | TGCGCCAGCAGCCAAGTAGGACTAGCGTATGAGCAGTTCTTC
TRBJ1-6 | TRBV5-6 | - | many | CASSLTRGYNSPLHF | TGTGCCAGCAGCTTGACCAGGGGATATAATTCACCCCTCCACTTT
TRBJ2-3 | TRBV13 | - | - | CASSSGPFGTDTQYF | TGTGCCAGCAGCTCGGGCCCCTTCGGGACAGATACGCAGTATTTT
TRBJ2-5 | TRBV24-1 | TRBD1 | - | CATRGTGEETQYF | TGTGCCACCAGGGGGACAGGAGAAGAGACCCAGTACTTC
TRBJ2-3 | TRBV7-9 | TRBD2 | many | CASSQSGVTDTQYF | TGTGCCAGCAGCCAGAGCGGGGTCACAGATACGCAGTATTTT
TRBJ2-4 | TRBV28 | TRBD1 | many | CASRKPTGGLVKNIQYF | TGTGCCAGCAGAAAGCCGACAGGGGGCCTGGTCAAAAACATTCAGTACTTC
TRBJ1-1 | TRBV11-3 | - | - | CASSFGGGDEAFF | TGTGCCAGCAGCTTCGGCGGTGGGGATGAAGCTTTCTTT
TRBJ1-1 | TRBV6-2/TRBV6-3 | - | many | CASSPQNLPEAFF | TGTGCCAGCAGCCCTCAAAACCTCCCTGAAGCTTTCTTT
TRBJ1-2 | TRBV24-1 | - | few | CATSDSWTVAGYTF | TGTGCCACCAGTGATTCATGGACAGTCGCGGGCTACACCTTC
TRBJ2-3 | TRBV6-5 | TRBD1 | many | CASSYTDRGGTDTQYF | TGTGCCAGCAGTTACACGGACAGGGGTGGAACAGATACGCAGTATTTT
TRBJ2-4 | TRBV19 | TRBD1 | - | CASSISGGLRNIQYF | TGTGCCAGTAGTATATCAGGGGGATTGCGAAACATTCAGTACTTC
TRBJ1-1 | TRBV7-9 | - | many | CASSPPSEKREAFF | TGTGCCAGCAGCCCGCCCTCAGAGAAAAGAGAAGCTTTCTTT
TRBJ1-2 | TRBV6-2/TRBV6-3 | TRBD1 | - | CASSARNNRTGRNYGYTF | TGTGCCAGCAGTGCCCGTAACAATCGGACAGGGCGGAACTATGGCTACACCTTC
TRBJ2-1 | TRBV27 | - | few | CASSPRGDNEQFF | TGTGCCAGCAGTCCGCGGGGAGACAATGAGCAGTTCTTC
TRBJ2-5 | TRBV5-1 | - | many | CASSLVPTGGYDQETQYF | TGCGCCAGCAGCTTGGTGCCCACAGGAGGTTACGACCAAGAGACCCAGTACTTC
TRBJ2-7 | TRBV12-3/TRBV12-4 | - | - | CASSFTHSTSYEQYF | TGTGCCAGCAGTTTCACGCACTCAACCTCCTACGAGCAGTACTTC
TRBJ2-3 | TRBV29-1 | - | - | CSVSGVINRGGGADTQYF | TGCAGCGTTTCTGGGGTGATCAACAGGGGAGGGGGCGCAGATACGCAGTATTTT
TRBJ2-6 | TRBV7-2 | - | many | CASSLFLGANVLTF | TGTGCCAGCAGCTTATTTTTAGGAGCCAACGTCCTGACTTTC
TRBJ1-1 | TRBV7-9 | TRBD1 | - | CASSRNRGSSTEAFF | TGTGCCAGCAGCAGAAACAGGGGCTCGAGCACTGAAGCTTTCTTT
TRBJ2-7 | TRBV11-2 | TRBD1 | - | CASSTEGQGYYEQYF | TGTGCCAGCAGCACTGAGGGACAGGGCTACTACGAGCAGTACTTC
TRBJ2-5 | TRBV5-5 | TRBD2 | few | CASSLGGGLAGGYETQYF | TGTGCCAGCAGCTTGGGAGGGGGACTAGCGGGGGGGTATGAGACCCAGTACTTC
TRBJ1-1 | TRBV19 | - | many | CASSITGANEAFF | TGTGCCAGTAGTATAACGGGGGCTAATGAAGCTTTCTTT
TRBJ1-1 | TRBV5-1 | - | many | CASSGLLNTEAFF | TGCGCCAGCAGCGGGCTTTTGAACACTGAAGCTTTCTTT
TRBJ2-6 | TRBV27 | - | many | CASSSTGSRANVLTF | TGTGCCAGCAGTTCGACAGGCTCGCGGGCCAACGTCCTGACTTTC
TRBJ1-5 | TRBV3-1 | - | few | CASSQDGSQPQHF | TGTGCCAGCAGCCAAGATGGCAGCCAGCCCCAGCATTTT
TRBJ2-4 | TRBV29-1 | - | many | CSVAVSKNIQYF | TGCAGCGTTGCAGTTTCCAAAAACATTCAGTACTTC
TRBJ1-2 | TRBV3-1 | TRBD1 | few | CASTYRGSGYTF | TGTGCCAGCACTTACAGGGGATCGGGCTACACCTTC
TRBJ1-6 | TRBV20-1 | - | - | CSARDVREYYSPLHF | TGCAGTGCTAGAGATGTACGGGAGTATTATTCACCCCTCCACTTT
TRBJ1-1 | TRBV4-1 | - | - | CASSQGTTPEAFF | TGCGCCAGCAGCCAAGGGACGACCCCCGAAGCTTTCTTT
TRBJ2-2 | TRBV9 | - | - | CASSGVSTGELFF | TGTGCCAGCAGCGGCGTGTCCACCGGGGAGCTGTTTTTT
TRBJ2-4 | TRBV13 | TRBD2 | - | CASSPQAGAKNIQHF | TGTGCCAGCAGCCCTCAAGCGGGAGCCAAAAACATTCAGCACTTC
TRBJ1-1 | TRBV28 | - | many | CASIKGRLLHIGHTEAFF | TGTGCCAGCATCAAGGGTCGGCTTCTCCATATCGGGCACACTGAAGCTTTCTTT
TRBJ2-3 | TRBV6-6 | - | many | CASSYVSPTTDTQYF | TGTGCCAGCAGTTACGTGAGCCCTACCACAGATACGCAGTATTTT
TRBJ1-1 | TRBV19 | TRBD1 | - | CATADREAFF | TGTGCCACCGCGGACAGGGAAGCTTTCTTT
TRBJ2-7 | TRBV9 | TRBD2 | - | CASSPRPSGGAPEQYF | TGTGCCAGCAGCCCCCGACCCAGCGGGGGGGCCCCCGAGCAGTACTTC